Given below is one TCR beta chain in context. Its specificity is unknown. This record comes from a study of radiation and T cells in renal cell carcinoma. Findings and limits, study-wide: In blood, top tumor clones expanded by 2 weeks, shrinking by 4.

The time point: blood 4 weeks post-SBRT, at nephrectomy. Treatment reported: 15 Gy SBRT to primary tumor, nephrectomy 4 weeks later. Nephrectomy followed 15 Gy stereotactic body radiation by 4 weeks. The patient's renal cell carcinoma had clear cell pathology. TCRdb's copy holds only in-frame clones and misses some; the assay was immunoSEQ multiplex PCR. This table holds around 180,000 clones, 88% found once. The CDR3 length is 16 residues. The germline gives CDR1 LNHNV, CDR2 YYDKDF (reference sequence). Losses at the gene ends were 5 bases for V and 4 bases for J; bases not matched to a gene: 8. The rearrangement links TRBV15 to TRBJ2-3; TRBD2 agrees at 11 bases. The receptor was derived from a woman aged 45-65 years with renal cell carcinoma. Sample: blood, taken from a patient whose treatment included radiotherapy and nephrectomy. CDR3 bases: TGTGCCACCAGCGACCATAGCGGGGGGGGGCCAGATACGCAGTATTTT. Encoded protein: CATSDHSGGGPDTQYF.